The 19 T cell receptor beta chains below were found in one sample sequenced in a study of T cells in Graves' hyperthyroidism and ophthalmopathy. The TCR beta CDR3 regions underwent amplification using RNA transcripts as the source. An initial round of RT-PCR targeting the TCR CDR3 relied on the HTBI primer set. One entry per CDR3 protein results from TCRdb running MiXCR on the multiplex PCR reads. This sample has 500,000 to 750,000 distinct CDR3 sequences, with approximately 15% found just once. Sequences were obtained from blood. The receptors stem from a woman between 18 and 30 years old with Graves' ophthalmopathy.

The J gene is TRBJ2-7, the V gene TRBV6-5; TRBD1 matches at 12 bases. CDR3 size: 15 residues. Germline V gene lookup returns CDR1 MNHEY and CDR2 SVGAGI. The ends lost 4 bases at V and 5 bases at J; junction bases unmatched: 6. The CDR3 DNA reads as TGTGCCAGCAGTTCTCGGGGACAGGGGGCCCACGAGCAGTACTTC. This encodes CASSSRGQGAHEQYF.

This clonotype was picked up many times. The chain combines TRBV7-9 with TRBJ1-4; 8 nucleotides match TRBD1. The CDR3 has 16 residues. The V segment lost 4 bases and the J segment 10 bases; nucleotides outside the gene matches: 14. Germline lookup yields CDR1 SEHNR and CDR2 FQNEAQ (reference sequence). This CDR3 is CASSSTQGARRGKLFF. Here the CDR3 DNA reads TGTGCCAGCAGCTCGACCCAGGGGGCGCGAAGAGGAAAACTGTTTTTT.

This chain's CDR3 is CASSVGGTGRETQYF. CDR3 nucleotide sequence: TGTGCCAGCAGTGTAGGAGGGACAGGGAGAGAGACCCAGTACTTC. The rearrangement uses TRBV6-1 and TRBJ2-5; 9 bases are a match to TRBD1. The germline CDR1 and CDR2 sequences are MNHNS and SASEGT. The ends lost 4 bases at V and 4 bases at J; junction bases unmatched: 7. CDR3 size: 15 residues.

The CDR3 DNA follows: TGTGCCAGCAGTCGCAGGACAGGGGCTCCAGAGACCCAGTACTTC. It is translated as CASSRRTGAPETQYF. V is TRBV6-1 and J is TRBJ2-5; 9 bases agree with TRBD1. The CDR3 runs to 15 residues. Trimming cost V 5 bases and J 4 bases; bases outside gene matches: 8. Germline loops: CDR1 MNHNS, CDR2 SASEGT.

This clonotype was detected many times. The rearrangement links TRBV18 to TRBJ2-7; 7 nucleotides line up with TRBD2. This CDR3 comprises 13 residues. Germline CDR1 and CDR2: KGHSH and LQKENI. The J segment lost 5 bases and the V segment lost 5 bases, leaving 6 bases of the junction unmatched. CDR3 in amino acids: CASSWREINEQYF. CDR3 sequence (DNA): TGTGCCAGCTCATGGCGGGAGATTAACGAGCAGTACTTC. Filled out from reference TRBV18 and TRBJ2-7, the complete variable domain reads NAGVMQNPRHLVRRRGQEARLRCSPMKGHSHVYWYRQLPEEGLKFMVYLQKENIIDESGMPKERFSAEFPKEGPSILRIQQVVRGDSAAYFCASSWREINEQYFGPGTRLTVT.

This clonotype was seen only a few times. The CDR3 DNA sequence: TGCGCCAGCAGTGAGAAATTGACGGGGAGACTGGGGCCCCAGCATTTT. Protein product: CASSEKLTGRLGPQHF. This rearrangement joins TRBV10-2 to TRBJ1-5; no clear D. The CDR3 runs to 16 residues. The germline gives CDR1 WSHSY, CDR2 SAAADI. The V gene lost 2 bases and the J gene lost 9 bases, with 20 bases spanning the gap.

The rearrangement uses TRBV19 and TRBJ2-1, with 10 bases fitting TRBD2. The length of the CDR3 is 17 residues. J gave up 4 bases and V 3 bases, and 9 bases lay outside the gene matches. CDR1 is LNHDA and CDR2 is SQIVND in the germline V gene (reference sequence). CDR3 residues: CASSIRTSGALYNEQFF. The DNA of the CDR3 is TGTGCCAGTAGTATCCGGACTAGCGGAGCCCTGTACAATGAGCAGTTCTTC.

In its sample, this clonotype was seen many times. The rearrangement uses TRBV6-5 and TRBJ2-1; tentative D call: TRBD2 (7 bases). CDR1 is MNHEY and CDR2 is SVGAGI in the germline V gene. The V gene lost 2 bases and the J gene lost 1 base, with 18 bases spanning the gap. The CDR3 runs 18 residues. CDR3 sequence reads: CASSYIIGEGVSYNEQFF. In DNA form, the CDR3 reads TGTGCCAGCAGTTACATAATTGGGGAGGGGGTTTCCTACAATGAGCAGTTCTTC.

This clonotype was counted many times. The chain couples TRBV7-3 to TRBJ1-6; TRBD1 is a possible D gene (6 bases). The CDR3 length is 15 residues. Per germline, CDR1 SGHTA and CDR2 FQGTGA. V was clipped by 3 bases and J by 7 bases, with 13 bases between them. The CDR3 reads CASSFRQAGNSPLHF. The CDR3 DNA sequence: TGTGCCAGCAGCTTCCGACAGGCTGGGAATTCACCCCTCCACTTT.

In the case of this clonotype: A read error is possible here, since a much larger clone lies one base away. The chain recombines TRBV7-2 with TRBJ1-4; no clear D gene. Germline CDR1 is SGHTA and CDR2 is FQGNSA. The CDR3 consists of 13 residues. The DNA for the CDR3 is TGTGCCAGCAGCTTGACATCCTATGAAAAACTGGTTTTT. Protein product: CASSLTSYEKLVF.

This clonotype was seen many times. This CDR3 is CARNSTGKGQPQHF. The CDR3 DNA reads TGTGCCCGCAACTCCACAGGGAAGGGTCAGCCCCAGCATTTT. The rearrangement links TRBV6-1 to TRBJ1-5, with D possibly TRBD1 on 6 matching bases. V was cut by 11 bases and J by 6 bases, with 20 bases left in between. The CDR3 extends over 14 amino acids. CDR1 is MNHNS, CDR2 SASEGT, per germline.

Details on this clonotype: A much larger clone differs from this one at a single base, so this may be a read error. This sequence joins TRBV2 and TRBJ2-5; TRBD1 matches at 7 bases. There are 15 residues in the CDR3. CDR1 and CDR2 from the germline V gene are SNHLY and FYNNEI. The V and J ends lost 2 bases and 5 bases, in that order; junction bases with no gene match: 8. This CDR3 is CASSEIEGAGETQYF. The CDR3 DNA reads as TGTGCCAGCAGTGAAATAGAGGGGGCAGGGGAGACCCAGTACTTC.

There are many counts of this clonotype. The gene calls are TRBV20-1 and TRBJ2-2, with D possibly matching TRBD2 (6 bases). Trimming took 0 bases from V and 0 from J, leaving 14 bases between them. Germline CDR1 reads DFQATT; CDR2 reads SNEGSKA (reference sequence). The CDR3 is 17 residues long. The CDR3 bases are TGCAGTGCTAGAGATTCAAGGGGCGGGACGAACACCGGGGAGCTGTTTTTT. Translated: CSARDSRGGTNTGELFF.

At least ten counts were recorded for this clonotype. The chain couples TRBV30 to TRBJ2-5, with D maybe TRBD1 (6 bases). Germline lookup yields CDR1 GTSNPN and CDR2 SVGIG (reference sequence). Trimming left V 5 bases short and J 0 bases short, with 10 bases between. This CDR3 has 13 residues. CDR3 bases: TGTGCCTGGGTAGACAGGAACCAAGAGACCCAGTACTTC. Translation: CAWVDRNQETQYF. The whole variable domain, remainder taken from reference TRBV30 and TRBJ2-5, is SQTIHQWPATLVQPVGSPLSLECTVEGTSNPNLYWYRQAAGRGLQLLFYSVGIGQISSEVPQNLSASRPQDRQFILSSKKLLLSDSGFYLCAWVDRNQETQYFGPGTRLLVL.

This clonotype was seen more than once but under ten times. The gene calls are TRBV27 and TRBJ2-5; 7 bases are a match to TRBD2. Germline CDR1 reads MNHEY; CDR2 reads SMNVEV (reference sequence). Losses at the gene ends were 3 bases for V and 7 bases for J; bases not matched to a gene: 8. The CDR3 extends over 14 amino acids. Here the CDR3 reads CASSFGSGARTQYF. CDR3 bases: TGTGCCAGCAGTTTCGGAAGCGGGGCAAGGACCCAGTACTTC.

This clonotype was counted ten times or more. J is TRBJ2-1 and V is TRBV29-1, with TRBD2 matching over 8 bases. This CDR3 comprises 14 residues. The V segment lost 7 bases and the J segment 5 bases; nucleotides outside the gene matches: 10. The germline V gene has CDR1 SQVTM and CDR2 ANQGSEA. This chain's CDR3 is CSGVAGGMNNEQFF. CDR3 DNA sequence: TGCAGCGGTGTGGCGGGAGGTATGAACAATGAGCAGTTCTTC.

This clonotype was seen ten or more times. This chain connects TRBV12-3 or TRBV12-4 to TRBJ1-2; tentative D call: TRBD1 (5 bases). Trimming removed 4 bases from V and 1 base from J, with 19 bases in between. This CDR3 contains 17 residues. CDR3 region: CASSSTPGVRDNYGYTF. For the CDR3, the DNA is TGTGCCAGCAGTTCGACCCCCGGAGTCAGGGATAACTATGGCTACACCTTC.

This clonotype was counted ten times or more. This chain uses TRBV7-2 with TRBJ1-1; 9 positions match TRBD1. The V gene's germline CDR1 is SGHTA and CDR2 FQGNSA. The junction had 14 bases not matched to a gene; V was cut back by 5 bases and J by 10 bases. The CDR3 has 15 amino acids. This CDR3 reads CASSRWTGDTGGAFF. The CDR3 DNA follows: TGTGCCAGCAGCCGCTGGACAGGGGATACAGGCGGAGCTTTCTTT. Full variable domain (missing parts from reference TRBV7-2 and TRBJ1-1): GAGVSQSPSNKVTEKGKDVELRCDPISGHTALYWYRQSLGQGLEFLIYFQGNSAPDKSGLPSDRFSAERTGGSVSTLTIQRTQQEDSAVYLCASSRWTGDTGGAFFGQGTRLTVV.

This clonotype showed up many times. The CDR3 protein is CASSLATPIRGEETQYF. The CDR3 bases are TGTGCCAGCAGTTTAGCCACTCCAATCAGGGGGGAAGAGACCCAGTACTTC. The J gene is TRBJ2-5, the V gene TRBV12-3 or TRBV12-4; D possibly corresponds to TRBD1 (7 bases). Trimming left V 0 bases short and J 3 bases short, with 17 bases between. This CDR3 is 17 amino acids long.